Listed below are T cell receptor beta chains from one sample, sequenced in a study of T-cell reconstitution after alpha-beta-depleted transplantation in children. TCRdb processed the PCR reads anew with MiXCR; each CDR3 protein has one entry. Of nearly 550,000 distinct CDR3 sequences in the sample, about 16% were seen once. Here the sequenced sample was PBMCs from the stem cell graft donor, taken from the stem cell graft. The source is a human donor who donated a stem cell graft to a child with acute lymphoblastic leukemia. Each CDR3 is given with its conserved first and last residue. A D gene is named only where the DNA matches it firmly. The size entry is marked missing in some rows and otherwise reads once, few, many or a size class.

V gene,J gene,clone size,D gene,CDR3 DNA,CDR3 protein
TRBV15,TRBJ1-5,few,NA,TGTGCCACCAGCCCTGATGCGGCTAGCAATCAGCCCCAGCATTTT,CATSPDAASNQPQHF
TRBV9,TRBJ2-7,NA,TRBD1,TGTGCCAGCAGCCCTCGGGACAGGTACTACGAGCAGTACTTC,CASSPRDRYYEQYF
TRBV6-5,TRBJ1-2,NA,NA,TGTGCCAGCAGTTACTGGACGTGGGGTATTTATGGCTACACCTTC,CASSYWTWGIYGYTF
TRBV11-2,TRBJ2-7,many,NA,TGTGCCAGCAGCCTGGGTAATCGGGGACCAACCGAGCAGTACTTC,CASSLGNRGPTEQYF
TRBV7-3,TRBJ2-1,many,TRBD2,TGTGCCAGCAGCTTAAGTCTAGCGGGCGCCTACAATGAGCAGTTCTTC,CASSLSLAGAYNEQFF
TRBV4-1,TRBJ1-3,NA,NA,TGCGCCAGCAGCCAAGAAATGACGGCTCCTGGAAACACCATATATTTT,CASSQEMTAPGNTIYF
TRBV6-1,TRBJ2-1,NA,TRBD2,TGTGCCAGCAGTGCTAGCGGGAGGGGTAGCTCCTACAATGAGCAGTTCTTC,CASSASGRGSSYNEQFF
TRBV27,TRBJ2-2,few,TRBD1,TGTGCCAGCAGTTTATGGACAGGACGCACCGGGGAGCTGTTTTTT,CASSLWTGRTGELFF
TRBV4-2,TRBJ2-1,NA,NA,TGTGCCAGCAGCCAAGATTTGTCGGCCTACAATGAGCAGTTCTTC,CASSQDLSAYNEQFF
TRBV7-9,TRBJ1-1,few,NA,TGTGCCAGCAGCTACTTCTGGGACAACACTGAAGCTTTCTTT,CASSYFWDNTEAFF
TRBV6-1,TRBJ2-1,few,TRBD2,TGTGCCAGCAGGACCGGGACTAGCTTATGGAATGAGCAGTTCTTC,CASRTGTSLWNEQFF
TRBV5-1,TRBJ2-7,few,TRBD1,TGCGCCAGCAGCTTTCGGACAGGGGTGTACGAGCAGTACTTC,CASSFRTGVYEQYF
TRBV6-5,TRBJ2-7,few,NA,TGTGCCAGCAGTTTGTTACGGAGCACCTACGAGCAGTACTTC,CASSLLRSTYEQYF
TRBV5-1,TRBJ2-1,NA,TRBD2,TGCGCCAGTAGACTAGCGGGAGGTATCAATGAGCAGTTCTTC,CASRLAGGINEQFF
TRBV5-1,TRBJ2-2,NA,NA,TGCGCCAGCAGCCCCCTAGTGGTTGCGAACACCGGGGAGCTGTTTTTT,CASSPLVVANTGELFF
TRBV5-1,TRBJ1-4,many,TRBD1,TGCGCCAGCAGCTGGACAGGGGCGAATGAAAAACTGTTTTTT,CASSWTGANEKLFF
TRBV5-1,TRBJ1-1,few,NA,TGCGCCAGCAGCTTGAATTGGGGGGACACTGAAGCTTTCTTT,CASSLNWGDTEAFF
TRBV10-3,TRBJ1-1,few,TRBD1,TGTGCCATCAGTAGCAATCGCGACAGGGGGAGCACTGAAGCTTTCTTT,CAISSNRDRGSTEAFF
TRBV5-1,TRBJ2-3,NA,TRBD2,TGCGCCAGCAGCTTGGCCTCTAGCGGGATTACCACAGATACGCAGTATTTT,CASSLASSGITTDTQYF
TRBV29-1,TRBJ1-1,many,NA,TGCAGCGTTGAATCGTTCCCGAGCGGGGCTTTCTTT,CSVESFPSGAFF
TRBV5-6,TRBJ2-5,NA,NA,TGTGCCAGCAGCTTGGAGGCCGCGGGATGGGAGACCCAGTACTTC,CASSLEAAGWETQYF
TRBV13,TRBJ2-7,NA,NA,TGTGCCAGCAGATGGGCAGGCGGCGTCGAGCAGTACTTC,CASRWAGGVEQYF
TRBV11-2,TRBJ2-1,NA,NA,TGTGCCAGCAGCATACGTAACAGGGTAAATGAGCAGTTCTTC,CASSIRNRVNEQFF
TRBV20-1,TRBJ2-5,few,TRBD1,TGCAGCGCTACAGGGTCGACAGGGCTCGAAGAGACCCAGTACTTC,CSATGSTGLEETQYF
TRBV11-3,TRBJ2-1,few,NA,TGTGCCAGCAGCTTAGGTTGGGACCTAAAAAAAGGTATGCAGTTCTTC,CASSLGWDLKKGMQFF
TRBV4-2,TRBJ1-2,NA,TRBD1,TGTGCCAGCAGCCAACTAACGACAGGGGCGAACTATGGCTACACCTTC,CASSQLTTGANYGYTF
TRBV27,TRBJ2-7,few,NA,TGTGCCAGCAGTTTCCATTTAGCGGCGTCCTACGAGCAGTACTTC,CASSFHLAASYEQYF
TRBV5-1,TRBJ2-3,NA,NA,TGCGCCAGCAGCCCGAAGGGAGGTACTGATACGCAGTATTTT,CASSPKGGTDTQYF
TRBV4-2,TRBJ1-4,NA,NA,TGTGCCAGCAGCCAAGATCGTGGAGGCTGGCGGAATGAAAAACTGTTTTTT,CASSQDRGGWRNEKLFF
TRBV20-1,TRBJ1-2,few,NA,TGCAGTGCTAGAGGATCTGGTGGCTACACCTTC,CSARGSGGYTF
TRBV6-5,TRBJ2-7,NA,NA,TGTGCCAGCAGTTACTTCCCCGGGCCAGCCCCCTACGAGCAGTACTTC,CASSYFPGPAPYEQYF
TRBV12-3/TRBV12-4,TRBJ1-2,NA,NA,TGTGCCAGCAGTTTGAGGAGGGGGGTTCACTTC,CASSLRRGVHF
TRBV7-9,TRBJ1-6,few,TRBD1,TGTGCCAGCAGCTCATCCTTACCGGGACAGGGGATTGTAACCCTCCACTTT,CASSSSLPGQGIVTLHF
TRBV2,TRBJ1-1,few,NA,TGTGCCAGCAGGCCGGACGGCGGTAACACTGAAGCTTTCTTT,CASRPDGGNTEAFF
TRBV19,TRBJ1-2,NA,NA,TGTGCCAGTAGTATAACCGGACAGCCTAACTATGGCTACACCTTC,CASSITGQPNYGYTF
TRBV5-1,TRBJ2-7,NA,TRBD2,TGCGCCAGCAGCTTGGGACTAGCGGCTTCCTCCTACGAGCAGTACTTC,CASSLGLAASSYEQYF
TRBV5-1,TRBJ2-7,NA,NA,TGCGCCAGCAGCTTACAGACCAAACCCTACGAGCAGTACTTC,CASSLQTKPYEQYF
TRBV2,TRBJ2-1,NA,NA,TGTGCCAGCAGTGACGTCTGGGAAACCTACAATGAGCAGTTCTTC,CASSDVWETYNEQFF
TRBV4-1,TRBJ1-1,few,NA,TGCGCCAGCAGCCTAGGACGCTCCGATGCCACTGAAGCTTTCTTT,CASSLGRSDATEAFF
TRBV7-8,TRBJ2-2,few,TRBD2,TGTGCCAGCAGCTTATGGCGGGAGGGCGCCGGGGAGCTGTTTTTT,CASSLWREGAGELFF
TRBV20-1,TRBJ2-2,NA,TRBD1,TGCAGTGCTAGCCGGACAGGGGGCACCGGGGAGCTGTTTTTT,CSASRTGGTGELFF
TRBV20-1,TRBJ2-1,few,TRBD2,TGCAGTGCTACACTAGCGGGGCCCTACAATGAGCAGTTCTTC,CSATLAGPYNEQFF
TRBV5-4,TRBJ1-1,once,NA,TGTGCCAGCAGCTCAACAGGGACATCTGAAGCTTTCTTT,CASSSTGTSEAFF
TRBV6-5,TRBJ2-6,NA,TRBD1,TGTGCCAGCAGTTACGTTCTCGGACAGGGGGACCTGTCTGGGGCCAACGTCCTGACTTTC,CASSYVLGQGDLSGANVLTF
TRBV5-6,TRBJ2-1,NA,TRBD1,TGTGCCAGCAGCCGACGGGACAGGGGGTCCTACAATGAGCAGTTCTTC,CASSRRDRGSYNEQFF
TRBV5-1,TRBJ2-1,NA,TRBD1,TGCGCCAGCAGCTCCCCCCCGATCCGGACAGGGGGCGACGGCTACAATGAGCAGTTCTTC,CASSSPPIRTGGDGYNEQFF